This T cell receptor beta chain was profiled in a study of T cell responses to AZD1222 COVID-19 vaccine. Overall study results and limits: At baseline, seropositivity was found in only a handful of AZD1222 recipients. Repertoire sampling was restricted to post-peak T cell response timepoints. Mapped onto spike, vaccine-associated CD4 TCRs spanned it and were dominant at 160-218 and 743-854. After two AZD1222 doses, spike-specific TCR breadth and depth rose versus day 0.

Comments on this clone: Its antigen remains unknown.

Data came from immunoSEQ multiplex PCR; TCRdb stores just in-frame clones and leaves some out. The repertoire holds 150,000 to 200,000 clones, with just over 90% as singletons. This TCR derives from an adult who received the MenACWY meningococcal vaccine as a control. This specimen was peripheral blood, taken 28 days after the second dose of the MenACWY control vaccine.

The CDR3 region is CASSEGGAGETQYF. The CDR3 DNA is TGCGCCAGCAGTGAGGGAGGGGCCGGTGAGACCCAGTACTTC. The chain is built from TRBV10-1 and TRBJ2-5, with D tentatively TRBD2 (6 bases). The CDR3 totals 14 residues. V lost 2 bases, J lost 5 bases, and 12 bases lay in between. Germline values: CDR1 WNHNN, CDR2 SYGVQD (reference sequence).